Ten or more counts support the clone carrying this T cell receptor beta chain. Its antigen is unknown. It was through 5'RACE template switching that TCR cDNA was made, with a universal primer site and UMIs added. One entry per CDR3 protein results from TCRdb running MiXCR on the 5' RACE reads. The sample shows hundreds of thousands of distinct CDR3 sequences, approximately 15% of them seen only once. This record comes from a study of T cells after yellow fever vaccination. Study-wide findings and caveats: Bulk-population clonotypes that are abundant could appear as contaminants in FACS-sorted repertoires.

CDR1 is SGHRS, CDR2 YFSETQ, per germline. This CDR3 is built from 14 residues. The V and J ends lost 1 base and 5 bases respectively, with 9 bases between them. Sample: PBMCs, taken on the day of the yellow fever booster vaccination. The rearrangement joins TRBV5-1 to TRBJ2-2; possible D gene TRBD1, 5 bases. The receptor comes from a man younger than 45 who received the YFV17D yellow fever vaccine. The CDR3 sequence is CASSLQQGTGELFF. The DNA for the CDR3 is TGCGCCAGCAGCTTGCAGCAGGGTACCGGGGAGCTGTTTTTT.